The TCR beta chain under discussion was sequenced for a study of blood T cell repertoires in COVID-19 (dated by TCRdb to 2019 to 2021). With regard to the full study: Collaborator samples came from the United States, Italy and Spain and covered acute and convalescent phases of COVID-19. The material from the prospective study consisted of cDNA or gDNA derived from T cells, B-cell-depleted T cells, or PBMCs. Subjects who had been exposed to COVID-19, were actively infected with it, or had recovered from it provided the deeply sampled blood TCRbeta repertoires that made up the dataset. The repertoires were made available in a free public database intended to serve as a resource for research on the immune response to SARS-CoV-2. The samples were drawn from two sources: the first 160 participants of the ongoing ImmuneRACE study, and 950 to 1,500 subjects contributed by 6 global collaborators. A de-identified subject ID, COVID-19 status, age in years and sex were almost always included in the sample metadata. Where available, HLA class I and class II types were taken from metadata supplied by the sample provider and were not determined by assay-based typing.

To note about this clone: Its antigen has not been determined. No much larger clone is present one base from it, and per-base qualities are unavailable.

TCRbeta CDR3 regions were amplified from genomic DNA by means of the immunoSEQ Assay, a bias-controlled multiplex PCR. The published analysis was carried out like this. Nucleated cell counts per sample were estimated from amplification of reference gene primers within the assay. Sequence reads were collapsed and filtered to measure the absolute abundance of every unique TCRbeta CDR3 rearrangement. For each sample, productive Simpson clonality was calculated as the square root of Simpson's diversity index over productive rearrangements. What TCRdb holds here is the immuneACCESS table cut down to in-frame rearrangements. Part of the clones is not present; checked against another copy, under half of the missing clones reflect an unresolved V gene, and the others are unexplained. V, J and clone size derive from that table, while D and trimming were established from the DNA sequence. This sample gives 70,000 or so clones in total; 86% of them show up just once. The biggest ten clones account for around 14% of the sample.

The collaborating institutions used their own protocols to collect whole blood in K2EDTA tubes. For TCRbeta analysis, collaborators shipped samples as frozen whole blood, isolated PBMCs, or DNA extracted from either of those sample types. The germline V gene yields MGHDK for CDR1 and SYGVNS for CDR2. The CDR3 goes from the cysteine to the phenylalanine over 15 residues. The DNA shown is the 45-base CDR3, in frame from base 1. From V the trimming removes 4 bases and from J it removes 0 bases, while the gene matches leave 5 bases of the junction unaccounted for. Results and caveats for the whole study, not just this receptor: The quantity of clinical and demographic metadata differed by source and by participant and was supplied without curation.

The sample comprised peripheral blood. The chain links TRBV25-1 with TRBJ1-1; the junction holds 7 bases that match TRBD1. The TCR originated in a woman between 55 and 75 years old with acute or convalescent COVID-19. The nucleotide sequence reads as follows: TGTGCCAGCAGTGGTTGGACAGGCCTGAACACTGAAGCTTTCTTT. The resulting protein is CASSGWTGLNTEAFF.